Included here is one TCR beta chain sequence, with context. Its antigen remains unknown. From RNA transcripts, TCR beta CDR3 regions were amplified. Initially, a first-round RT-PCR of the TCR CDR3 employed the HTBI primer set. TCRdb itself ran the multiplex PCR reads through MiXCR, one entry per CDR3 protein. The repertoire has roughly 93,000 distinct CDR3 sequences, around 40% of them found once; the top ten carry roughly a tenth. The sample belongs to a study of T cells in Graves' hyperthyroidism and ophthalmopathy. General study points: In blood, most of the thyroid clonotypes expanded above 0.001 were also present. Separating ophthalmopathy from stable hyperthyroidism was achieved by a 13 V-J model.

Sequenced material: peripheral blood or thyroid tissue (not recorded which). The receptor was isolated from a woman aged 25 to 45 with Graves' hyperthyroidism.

CDR3 in DNA: TGTGCCATCAGTGAGTGGAGCGAAGAGACCCAGTACTTC. This sequence encodes CAISEWSEETQYF. The V call is TRBV10-3, the J call TRBJ2-5; D uncertain. Per germline, CDR1 ENHRY and CDR2 SYGVKD. V shed 1 base and J shed 3 bases, with 6 bases lying between them. There are 13 residues in the CDR3.